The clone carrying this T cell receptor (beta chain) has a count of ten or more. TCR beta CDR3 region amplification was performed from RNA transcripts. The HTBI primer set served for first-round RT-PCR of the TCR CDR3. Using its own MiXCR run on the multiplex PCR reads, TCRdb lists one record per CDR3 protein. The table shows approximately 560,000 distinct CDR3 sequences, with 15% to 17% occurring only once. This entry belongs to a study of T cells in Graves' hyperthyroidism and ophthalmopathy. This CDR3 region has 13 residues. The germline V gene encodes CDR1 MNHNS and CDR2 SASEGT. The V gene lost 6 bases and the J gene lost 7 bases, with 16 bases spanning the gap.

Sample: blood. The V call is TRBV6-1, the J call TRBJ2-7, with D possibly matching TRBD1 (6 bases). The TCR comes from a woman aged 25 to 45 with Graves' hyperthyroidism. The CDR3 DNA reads TGTGCCAGCAGACGAGACAGGTTCTTGGAGCAGTACTTC. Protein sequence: CASRRDRFLEQYF.